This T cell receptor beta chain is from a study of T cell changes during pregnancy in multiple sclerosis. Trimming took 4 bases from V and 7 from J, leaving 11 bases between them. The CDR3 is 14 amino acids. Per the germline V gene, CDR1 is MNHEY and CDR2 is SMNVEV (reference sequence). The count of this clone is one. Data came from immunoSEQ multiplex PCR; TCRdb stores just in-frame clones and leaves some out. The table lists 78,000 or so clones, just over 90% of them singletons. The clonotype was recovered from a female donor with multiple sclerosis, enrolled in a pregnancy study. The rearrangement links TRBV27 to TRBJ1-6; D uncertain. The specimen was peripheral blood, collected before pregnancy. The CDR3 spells CASSSSRLNSPLHF. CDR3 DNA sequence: TGTGCCAGCAGTTCGTCCAGACTGAATTCACCCCTCCACTTT.